The T cell receptor (beta chain) described here comes from a study of OX40 agonist ivuxolimab in advanced cancers. Profiled with immunoSEQ multiplex PCR; TCRdb holds only in-frame clones, not every one. The sample has 40,000 to 45,000 clones; 70% to 90% are singletons. Sampling times: baseline, cycle 4 day 1, cycle 7 day 1. The CDR3 has 11 amino acids. Per germline, CDR1 LGHNA and CDR2 YSLEER. The V and J ends lost 4 bases and 9 bases respectively, with 6 bases between them. The gene calls are TRBV4-3 and TRBJ2-2, with no clear D. The TCR sequence derives from an adult with an advanced solid tumor such as melanoma, head and neck, liver or kidney cancer. The sequencing here drew on CD4+ or CD8+ T cells sorted from blood, taken in a trial of the OX40 agonist ivuxolimab. Written as DNA, the CDR3 is TGCGCCAGCAGCCCGGGTTGGGAGCTGTTTTTT. This encodes CASSPGWELFF.